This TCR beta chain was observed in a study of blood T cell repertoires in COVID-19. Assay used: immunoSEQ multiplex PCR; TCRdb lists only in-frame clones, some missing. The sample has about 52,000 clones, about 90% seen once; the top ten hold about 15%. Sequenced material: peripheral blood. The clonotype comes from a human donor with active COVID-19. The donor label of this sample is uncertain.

In DNA, the CDR3 is TGTGCCAGCAGTGAACGGACAGGGGATCACTATGGCTACACCTTC. Translation: CASSERTGDHYGYTF. V usage is TRBV25-1 and J usage is TRBJ1-2; 9 bases match TRBD1. V was clipped by 2 bases and J by 3 bases; unmatched bases: 4. Looked up from germline, CDR1 is MGHDK and CDR2 is SYGVNS. The CDR3 is made up of 15 amino acids.